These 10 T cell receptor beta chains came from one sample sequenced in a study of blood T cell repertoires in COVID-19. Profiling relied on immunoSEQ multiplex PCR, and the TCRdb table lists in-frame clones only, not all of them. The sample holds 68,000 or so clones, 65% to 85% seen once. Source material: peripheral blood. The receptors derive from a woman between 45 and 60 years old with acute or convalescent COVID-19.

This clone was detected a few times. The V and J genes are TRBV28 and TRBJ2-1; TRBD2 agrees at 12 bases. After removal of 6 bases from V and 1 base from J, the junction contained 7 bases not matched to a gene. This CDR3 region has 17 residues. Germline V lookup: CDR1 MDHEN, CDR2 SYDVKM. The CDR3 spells CASSQRTSGISYNEQFF. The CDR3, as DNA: TGTGCCAGCAGCCAAAGGACTAGCGGGATATCCTACAATGAGCAGTTCTTC.

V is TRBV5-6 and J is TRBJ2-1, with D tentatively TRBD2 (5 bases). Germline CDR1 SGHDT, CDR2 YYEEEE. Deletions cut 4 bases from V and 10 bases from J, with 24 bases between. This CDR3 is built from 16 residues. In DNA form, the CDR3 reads TGTGCCAGCAGCCCGCGGTGGCTAGTCGGGGTGTGGGAGCAGTTCTTC. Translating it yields CASSPRWLVGVWEQFF. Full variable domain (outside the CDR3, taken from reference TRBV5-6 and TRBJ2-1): DAGVTQSPTHLIKTRGQQVTLRCSPKSGHDTVSWYQQALGQGPQFIFQYYEEEERQRGNFPDRFSGHQFPNYSSELNVNALLLGDSALYLCASSPRWLVGVWEQFFGPGTRLTVL.

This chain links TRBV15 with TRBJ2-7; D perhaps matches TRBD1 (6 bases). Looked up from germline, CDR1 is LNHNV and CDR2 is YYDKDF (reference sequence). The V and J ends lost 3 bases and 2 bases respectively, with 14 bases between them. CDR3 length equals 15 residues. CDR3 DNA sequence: TGTGCCACCAGCAGGATAAGGGGGAAAACCTACGAGCAGTACTTC. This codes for CATSRIRGKTYEQYF.

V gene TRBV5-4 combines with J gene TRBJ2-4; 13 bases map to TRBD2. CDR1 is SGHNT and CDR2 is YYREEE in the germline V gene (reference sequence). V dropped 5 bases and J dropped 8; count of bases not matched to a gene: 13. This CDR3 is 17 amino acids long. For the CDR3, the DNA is TGTGCCAGCAGTTTAACCGGGACTAGCGGGATAGGAGACATTCAGTACTTC. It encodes CASSLTGTSGIGDIQYF. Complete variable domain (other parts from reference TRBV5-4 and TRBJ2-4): ETGVTQSPTHLIKTRGQQVTLRCSSQSGHNTVSWYQQALGQGPQFIFQYYREEENGRGNFPPRFSGLQFPNYSSELNVNALELDDSALYLCASSLTGTSGIGDIQYFGAGTRLSVL.

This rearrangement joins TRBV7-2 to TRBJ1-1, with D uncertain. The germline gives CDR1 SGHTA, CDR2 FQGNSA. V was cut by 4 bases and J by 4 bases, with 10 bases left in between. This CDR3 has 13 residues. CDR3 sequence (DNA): TGTGCCAGCAGCTGGGAGGTGGGCACTGAAGCTTTCTTT. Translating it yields CASSWEVGTEAFF.

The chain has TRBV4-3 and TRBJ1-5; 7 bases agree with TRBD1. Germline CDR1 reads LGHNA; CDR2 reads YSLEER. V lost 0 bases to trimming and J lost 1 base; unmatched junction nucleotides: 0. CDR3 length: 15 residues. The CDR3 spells CASSQEGGSNQPQHF. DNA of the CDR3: TGCGCCAGCAGCCAAGAAGGGGGCAGCAATCAGCCCCAGCATTTT.

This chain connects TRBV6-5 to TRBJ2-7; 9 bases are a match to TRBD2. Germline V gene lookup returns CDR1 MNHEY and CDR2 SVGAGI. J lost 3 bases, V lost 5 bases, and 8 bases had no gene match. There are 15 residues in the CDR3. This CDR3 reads CASSTETSGFYEQYF. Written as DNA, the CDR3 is TGTGCCAGCAGTACCGAGACTAGCGGTTTCTACGAGCAGTACTTC.

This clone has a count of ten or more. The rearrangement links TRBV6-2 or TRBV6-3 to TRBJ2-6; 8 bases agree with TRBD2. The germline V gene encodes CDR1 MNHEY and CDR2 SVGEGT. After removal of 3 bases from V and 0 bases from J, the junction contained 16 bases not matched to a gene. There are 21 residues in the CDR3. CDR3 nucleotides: TGTGCCAGCAGTTATCTTCGGGAGGGCTGGGTTCCCCGCTCTGGGGCCAACGTCCTGACTTTC. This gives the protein CASSYLREGWVPRSGANVLTF.

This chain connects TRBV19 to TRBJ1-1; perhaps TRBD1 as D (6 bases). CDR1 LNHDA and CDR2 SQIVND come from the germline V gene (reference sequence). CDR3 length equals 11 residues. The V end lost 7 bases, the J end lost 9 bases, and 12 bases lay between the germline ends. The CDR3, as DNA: TGTGCCAGTACCGCGGACAGAAAAGCTTTCTTT. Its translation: CASTADRKAFF.

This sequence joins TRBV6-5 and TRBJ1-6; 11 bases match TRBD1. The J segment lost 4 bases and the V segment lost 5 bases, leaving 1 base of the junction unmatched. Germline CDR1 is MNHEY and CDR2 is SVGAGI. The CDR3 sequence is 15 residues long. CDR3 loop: CASSRDRGYNSPLHF. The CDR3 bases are TGTGCCAGCAGTAGGGACAGGGGGTATAATTCACCCCTCCACTTT.